Reported below is one T cell receptor beta chain. This sample was taken from a study of blood T cells in healthy people across ages. Primed by a sample-barcoded 5' primer and a J-beta primer mix, a second PCR proceeded for roughly 6 to 12 cycles. A single record per CDR3 protein comes from TCRdb applying MiXCR to the 5' RACE reads. This table holds some 900,000 distinct CDR3 sequences, about 48% found once. CDR1 is SGHRS and CDR2 is YFSETQ in the germline V gene. CDR3 length equals 17 residues. This clonotype originated in a man aged 25 to 40 in good health. The chain links TRBV5-1 to TRBJ2-4; 7 bases map to TRBD2. The DNA matches TRBJ2-5 better at its end, which makes the J call doubtful. Material: blood. The CDR3 DNA reads TGCGCCAGCAGCTTGGTCCCAGCGGGGCCTAACCAAGAGACCCAGTACTTC. Translated: CASSLVPAGPNQETQYF.